This T cell receptor beta chain was identified in a study of T cell repertoires in cytomegalovirus infection. This clonotype appeared a few times. Its specificity is unknown. TCRdb redid the calling of the reads with MiXCR, one entry per CDR3 protein. In the table there are about 97,000 distinct CDR3 sequences, about 15% of which are singletons. The CDR3 sequence is 13 residues long. Germline V lookup: CDR1 MDHEN, CDR2 SYDVKM. Trimming removed 7 bases at V and 0 bases at J, with 9 bases between. General observations from the study: CMV-specific TCR beta clonotypes restricted by HLA-C dominated the ex vivo response.

The chain employs TRBV28 and TRBJ1-1, with D hard to call. This sequence was found in a human donor in good health (CMV status not recorded). Some clones in this sample may be carry-over from other donors' samples. Sequencing was performed on PBMCs. CDR3 region: CASIRQMNTEAFF. The CDR3 DNA sequence: TGTGCCAGCATAAGGCAGATGAACACTGAAGCTTTCTTT.